This T cell receptor beta chain stems from a study of T cell repertoires in cytomegalovirus infection. Study overall: Peptides in the study included HLA-C-restricted and HLA-B-restricted CMV epitopes. Based on public TCR beta signatures, there were indications of CMV infection and of a matching HLA type.

This clonotype was seen a handful of times. No antigen is known for it. The CDR3 extends over 16 amino acids. V was cut by 3 bases and J by 1 base, with 10 bases left in between. The V gene's germline CDR1 is SGHTA and CDR2 FQGNSA. TCRdb recomputed calls from the reads with MiXCR, one row per CDR3 protein. This table has approximately 1,000,000 distinct CDR3 sequences, around a third appearing once. The rearrangement joins TRBV7-2 to TRBJ1-6, with D unresolved. The clonotype comes from a human donor in good health (CMV status not recorded). Some clones in this sample may be carry-over from other donors' samples. The source was cultured CD8+ T cells from PBMCs, collected from culture after CMV antigen stimulation. CDR3 sequence (DNA): TGTGCCAGCAGCTTGCTTACACCTTCCTATAATTCACCCCTCCACTTT. Its translation: CASSLLTPSYNSPLHF.